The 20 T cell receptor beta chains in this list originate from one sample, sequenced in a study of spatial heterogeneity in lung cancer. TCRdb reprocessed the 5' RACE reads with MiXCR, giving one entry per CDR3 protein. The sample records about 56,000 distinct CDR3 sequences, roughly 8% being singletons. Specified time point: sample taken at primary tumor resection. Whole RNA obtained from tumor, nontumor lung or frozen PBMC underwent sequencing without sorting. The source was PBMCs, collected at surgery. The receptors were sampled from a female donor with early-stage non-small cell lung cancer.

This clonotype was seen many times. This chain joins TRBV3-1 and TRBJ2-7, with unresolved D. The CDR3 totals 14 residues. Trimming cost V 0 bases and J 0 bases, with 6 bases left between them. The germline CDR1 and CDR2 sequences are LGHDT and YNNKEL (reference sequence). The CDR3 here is CASSQDQASYEQYV. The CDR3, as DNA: TGTGCCAGCAGCCAAGATCAGGCCTCCTACGAGCAGTACGTC.

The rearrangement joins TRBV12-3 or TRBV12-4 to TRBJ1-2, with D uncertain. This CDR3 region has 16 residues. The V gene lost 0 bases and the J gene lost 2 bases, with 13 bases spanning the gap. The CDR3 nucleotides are TGTGCCAGCAGTTTAGCAAATCGGGAACGGAACTATGGCTACACCTTC. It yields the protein CASSLANRERNYGYTF.

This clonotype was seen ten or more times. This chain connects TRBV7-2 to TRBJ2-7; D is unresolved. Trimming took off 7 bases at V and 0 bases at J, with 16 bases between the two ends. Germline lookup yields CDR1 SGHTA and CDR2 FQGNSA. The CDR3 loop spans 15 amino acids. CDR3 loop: CASTGPSRPSYEQYF. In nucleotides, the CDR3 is TGTGCCAGCACCGGCCCGAGCAGGCCCTCCTACGAGCAGTACTTC.

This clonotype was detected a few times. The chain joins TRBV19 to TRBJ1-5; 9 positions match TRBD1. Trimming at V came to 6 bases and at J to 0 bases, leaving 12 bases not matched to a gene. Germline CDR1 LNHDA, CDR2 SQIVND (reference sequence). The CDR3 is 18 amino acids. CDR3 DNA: TGTGCCAGTAGATCGGACAGGGGCCCCACATATAGCAATCAGCCCCAGCATTTT. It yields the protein CASRSDRGPTYSNQPQHF.

As DNA, the CDR3 is TGTGCCAGCAGTGAACAGCCATCGAACACTGAAGCTTTCTTT. This codes for CASSEQPSNTEAFF. V and J are TRBV6-1 and TRBJ1-1; no firm D call. The V end was cut by 2 bases, the J end by 1 base, with 8 bases between. The CDR3 has 14 residues. Germline assignment: CDR1 MNHNS and CDR2 SASEGT.

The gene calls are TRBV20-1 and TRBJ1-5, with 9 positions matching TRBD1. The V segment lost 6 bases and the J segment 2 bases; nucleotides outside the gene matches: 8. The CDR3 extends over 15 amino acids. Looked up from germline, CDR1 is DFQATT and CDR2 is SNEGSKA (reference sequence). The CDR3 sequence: CSAITGGSGNQPQHF. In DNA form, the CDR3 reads TGCAGTGCCATTACAGGGGGCTCGGGCAATCAGCCCCAGCATTTT.

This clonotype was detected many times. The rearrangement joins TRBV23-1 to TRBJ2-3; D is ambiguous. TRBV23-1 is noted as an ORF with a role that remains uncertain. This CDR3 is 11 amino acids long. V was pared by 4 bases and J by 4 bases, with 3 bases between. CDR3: CASSPADTQYF. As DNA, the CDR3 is TGCGCCAGCAGTCCGGCAGATACGCAGTATTTT.

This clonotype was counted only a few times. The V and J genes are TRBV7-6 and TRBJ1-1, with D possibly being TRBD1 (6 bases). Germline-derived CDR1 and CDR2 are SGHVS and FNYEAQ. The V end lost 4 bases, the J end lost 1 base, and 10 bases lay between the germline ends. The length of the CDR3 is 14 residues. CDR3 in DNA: TGTGCCAGCAGCTCGGGACAAGAGAACACTGAAGCTTTCTTT. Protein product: CASSSGQENTEAFF. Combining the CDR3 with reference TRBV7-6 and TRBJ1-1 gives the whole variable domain GAGVSQSPRYKVTKRGQDVALRCDPISGHVSLYWYRQALGQGPEFLTYFNYEAQQDKSGLPNDRFSAERPEGSISTLTIQRTEQRDSAMYRCASSSGQENTEAFFGQGTRLTVV.

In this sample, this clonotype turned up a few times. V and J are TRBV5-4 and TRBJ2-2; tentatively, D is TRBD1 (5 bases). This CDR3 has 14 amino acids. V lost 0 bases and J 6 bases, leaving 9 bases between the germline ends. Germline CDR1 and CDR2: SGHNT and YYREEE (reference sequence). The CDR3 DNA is TGTGCCAGCAGCTTGGAATGGGGCCCCGGGGAGCTGTTTTTT. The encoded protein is CASSLEWGPGELFF.

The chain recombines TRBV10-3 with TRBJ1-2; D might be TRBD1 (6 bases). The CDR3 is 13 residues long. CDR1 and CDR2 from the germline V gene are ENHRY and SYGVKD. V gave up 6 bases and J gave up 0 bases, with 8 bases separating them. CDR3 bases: TGTGCCATCAGCGGGACATCTAACTATGGCTACACCTTC. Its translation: CAISGTSNYGYTF.

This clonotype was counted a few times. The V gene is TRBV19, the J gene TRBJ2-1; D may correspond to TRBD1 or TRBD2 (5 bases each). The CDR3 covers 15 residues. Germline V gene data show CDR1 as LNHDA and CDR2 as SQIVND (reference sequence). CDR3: CASRLGATSYNEQFF. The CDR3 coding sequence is TGTGCTTCCCGGCTCGGGGCCACATCCTACAATGAGCAGTTCTTC.

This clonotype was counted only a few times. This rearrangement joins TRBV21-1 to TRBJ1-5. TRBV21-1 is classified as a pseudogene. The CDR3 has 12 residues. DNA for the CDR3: TGCAACGAGTCGGATAGCAATCAGCCCCAGCATTTT. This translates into CNESDSNQPQHF.

The chain's CDR3 is CSVERGANYGYTF. As DNA, the CDR3 is TGCAGCGTTGAAAGGGGGGCAAACTATGGCTACACCTTC. This chain links TRBV29-1 with TRBJ1-2; possible D gene TRBD1, 6 bases. CDR3 length: 13 residues. Germline V lookup: CDR1 SQVTM, CDR2 ANQGSEA. V was trimmed by 2 bases and J by 2 bases, leaving 9 bases between them.

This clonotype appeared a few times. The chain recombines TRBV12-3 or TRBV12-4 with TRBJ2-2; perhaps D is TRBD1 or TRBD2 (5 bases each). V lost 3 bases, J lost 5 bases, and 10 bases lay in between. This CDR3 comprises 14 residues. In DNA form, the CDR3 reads TGTGCCAGCAGTTTCTTTGGGGGAACCGGGGAGCTGTTTTTT. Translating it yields CASSFFGGTGELFF.

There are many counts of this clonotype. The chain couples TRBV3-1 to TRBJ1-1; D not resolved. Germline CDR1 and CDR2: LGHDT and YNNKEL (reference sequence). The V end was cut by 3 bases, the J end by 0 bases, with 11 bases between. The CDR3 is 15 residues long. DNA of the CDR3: TGTGCCAGCAGCCACCCCGGCGCATTGAACACTGAAGCTTTCTTT. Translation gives CASSHPGALNTEAFF.

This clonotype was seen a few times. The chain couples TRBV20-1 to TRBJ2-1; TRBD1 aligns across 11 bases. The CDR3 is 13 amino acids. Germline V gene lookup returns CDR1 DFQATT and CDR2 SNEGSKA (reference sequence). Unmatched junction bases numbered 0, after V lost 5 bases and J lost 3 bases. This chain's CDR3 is CSAGTGGYNEQFF. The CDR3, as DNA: TGCAGTGCTGGGACAGGGGGCTACAATGAGCAGTTCTTC.

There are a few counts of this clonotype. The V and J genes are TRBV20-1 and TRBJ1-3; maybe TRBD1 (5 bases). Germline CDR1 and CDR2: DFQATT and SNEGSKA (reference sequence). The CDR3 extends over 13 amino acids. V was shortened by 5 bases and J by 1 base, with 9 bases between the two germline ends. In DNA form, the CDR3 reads TGCAGTGCTCCCGGGACTTCTGGAAACACCATATATTTT. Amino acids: CSAPGTSGNTIYF.

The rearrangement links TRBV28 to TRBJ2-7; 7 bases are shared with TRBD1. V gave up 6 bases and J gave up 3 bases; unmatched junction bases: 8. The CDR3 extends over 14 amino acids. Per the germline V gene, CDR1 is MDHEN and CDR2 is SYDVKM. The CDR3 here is CASSHRQGIYEQYV. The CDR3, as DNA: TGTGCCAGCAGCCACCGACAGGGAATCTACGAGCAGTACGTC.

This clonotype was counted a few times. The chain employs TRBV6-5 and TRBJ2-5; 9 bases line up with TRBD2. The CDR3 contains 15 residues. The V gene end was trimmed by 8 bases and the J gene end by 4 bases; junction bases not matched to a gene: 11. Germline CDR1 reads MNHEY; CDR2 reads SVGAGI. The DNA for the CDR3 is TGTGCCAGCTCGAGCGGGAGGTCCCAAGCAGAGACCCAGTACTTC. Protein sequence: CASSSGRSQAETQYF.

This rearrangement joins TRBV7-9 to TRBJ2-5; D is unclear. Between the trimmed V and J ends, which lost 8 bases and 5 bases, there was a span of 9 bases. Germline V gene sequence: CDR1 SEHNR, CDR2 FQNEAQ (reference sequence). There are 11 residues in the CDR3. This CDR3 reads CASWLEETQYF. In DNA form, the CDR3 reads TGTGCCAGCTGGCTAGAGGAGACCCAGTACTTC.